This T cell receptor beta chain was obtained from a study of T-cell reconstitution after alpha-beta-depleted transplantation in children. Trimming shortened V by 3 bases and J by 2 bases, and 11 bases separated the two germline ends. This CDR3 region has 14 residues. Germline V CDR1 and CDR2: SGDLS, YYNGEE. Findings and limits, study-wide: One year after transplant, T-cell counts and diversity came mostly from newly produced T cells. Diversity of TCRbeta at day 60 was high in some patients, arising from surviving recipient T cells and thymic progenitors. About two months after transplant, alpha-beta T cells reportedly came from several hundred expanded graft clones.

This clonotype has at least ten counts. Its target is not known. Preparing the TCRbeta library involved the use of unique molecular identifiers. A single record per CDR3 protein comes from TCRdb applying MiXCR to the PCR reads. Here the sample spans under 300,000 distinct CDR3 sequences, 11% being singletons. This sequence joins TRBV9 and TRBJ2-5; maybe TRBD2 (5 bases). This sequence originates from a male patient under 10 years old who had a stem cell transplant for chronic granulomatous disease, so the T cells may come from the graft donor. This sample comprised peripheral blood, obtained 180 days after TCRalphabeta/CD19-depleted stem cell transplant. The CDR3, as DNA: TGTGCCAGCAGCGGGCGGGCGGCTCAAGAGACCCAGTACTTC. Protein: CASSGRAAQETQYF.